Each of the 9 T cell receptor beta chains below was sequenced from the same sample in a study of CD8 T cells in Susac syndrome. An amount of RNA that ranged from roughly 0.45 to 1 ug was reverse transcribed with random hexamers. TCRdb re-called the immunoSEQ multiplex PCR reads through MiXCR, storing one row per CDR3 protein. The sample shows about 71,000 distinct CDR3 sequences, 96% of them seen only once. The sample consisted of CD4+ T cells from PBMCs. The receptors shown here come from a human donor with multiple sclerosis.

The rearrangement links TRBV6-1 to TRBJ2-5; 7 nucleotides align to TRBD2. This CDR3 has 15 residues. Looked up from germline, CDR1 is MNHNS and CDR2 is SASEGT. V shed 6 bases, J shed 0 bases, and the junction held 7 bases outside the gene matches. The CDR3 DNA follows: TGTGCCAGCAGCGGGGGGAGGGACCACCAAGAGACCCAGTACTTC. Its translation is CASSGGRDHQETQYF.

This chain joins TRBV27 and TRBJ2-7; maybe TRBD1 (5 bases). CDR3 length: 14 residues. The germline CDR1 and CDR2 sequences are MNHEY and SMNVEV (reference sequence). V lost 2 bases and J lost 2, with 10 bases in between. This chain's CDR3 is CASSLKWGPYEQYF. The CDR3 bases are TGTGCCAGCAGTTTAAAGTGGGGCCCCTACGAGCAGTACTTC.

The chain is built from TRBV7-9 and TRBJ1-1; TRBD1 matches 9 bases. Germline assignment: CDR1 SEHNR and CDR2 FQNEAQ (reference sequence). The V gene end was trimmed by 5 bases and the J gene end by 3 bases; junction bases not matched to a gene: 7. The CDR3 is made up of 15 amino acids. The chain's CDR3 is CASSPGQGQDTEAFF. The CDR3 nucleotides read TGTGCCAGCAGCCCCGGACAGGGGCAGGACACTGAAGCTTTCTTT.

This sequence joins TRBV15 and TRBJ2-5; 7 nucleotides line up with TRBD2. V lost 0 bases and J lost 3; bases outside the gene matches: 7. CDR1 is LNHNV, CDR2 YYDKDF, per germline (reference sequence). The CDR3 has 16 amino acids. The CDR3 DNA sequence: TGTGCCACCAGCAGAGATCGACGGGGGGTAAAAGAGACCCAGTACTTC. Amino acids: CATSRDRRGVKETQYF.

This chain uses TRBV19 with TRBJ2-5; tentatively, D is TRBD2 (5 bases). This CDR3 has 14 amino acids. The V gene lost 5 bases and the J gene lost 1 base, with 11 bases spanning the gap. Per the germline V gene, CDR1 is LNHDA and CDR2 is SQIVND (reference sequence). CDR3 protein: CASSVGLGQETQYF. CDR3 DNA sequence: TGTGCCAGTAGTGTCGGACTCGGCCAAGAGACCCAGTACTTC.

The chain carries TRBV24-1 and TRBJ2-7; 7 nucleotides agree with TRBD1. V was clipped by 0 bases and J by 2 bases; unmatched bases: 12. Germline CDR1 is KGHDR and CDR2 is SFDVKD. This CDR3 is 18 amino acids long. The CDR3 is CATSDLLRQGYCPYEQYF. The CDR3 DNA is TGTGCCACCAGTGATTTGTTGCGACAGGGATATTGCCCCTACGAGCAGTACTTC.

This clonotype was recorded only once. The chain uses TRBV4-3 and TRBJ1-1; unclear D gene. V shed 1 base and J shed 3 bases, with 6 bases lying between them. The CDR3 spans 13 residues. From germline, CDR1 is LGHNA and CDR2 YSLEER. The CDR3 sequence is CASSQVGYTEAFF. DNA of the CDR3: TGCGCCAGCAGCCAAGTTGGGTACACTGAAGCTTTCTTT.

The chain joins TRBV5-4 to TRBJ2-7; D is undetermined. Trimming took 0 bases from V and 3 from J, leaving 7 bases between them. CDR3 length equals 13 residues. Germline V lookup: CDR1 SGHNT, CDR2 YYREEE (reference sequence). CDR3 sequence: CASSLVADYEQYF. The CDR3, as DNA: TGTGCCAGCAGCTTGGTTGCGGACTACGAGCAGTACTTC.

V is TRBV7-2 and J is TRBJ2-2; no clear D gene. Germline V gene lookup returns CDR1 SGHTA and CDR2 FQGNSA. This CDR3 has 16 residues. V was cut by 2 bases and J by 1 base, with 11 bases left in between. CDR3: CASSLTPAVNTGELFF. CDR3 coding DNA: TGTGCCAGCAGCTTAACCCCGGCCGTGAACACCGGGGAGCTGTTTTTT. Supplemented by reference TRBV7-2 and TRBJ2-2, the full variable domain reads GAGVSQSPSNKVTEKGKDVELRCDPISGHTALYWYRQSLGQGLEFLIYFQGNSAPDKSGLPSDRFSAERTGGSVSTLTIQRTQQEDSAVYLCASSLTPAVNTGELFFGEGSRLTVL.